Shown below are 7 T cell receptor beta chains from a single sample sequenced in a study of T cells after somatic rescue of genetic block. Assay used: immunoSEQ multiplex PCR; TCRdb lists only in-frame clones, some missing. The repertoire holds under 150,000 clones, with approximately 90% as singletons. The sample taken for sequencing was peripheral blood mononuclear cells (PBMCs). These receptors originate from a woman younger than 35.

This CDR3 is CASTTGDSYEQYF. The CDR3 DNA is TGTGCCAGCACTACGGGGGACAGCTACGAGCAGTACTTC. The V gene is TRBV2, the J gene TRBJ2-5; tentatively, D is TRBD1 (7 bases). The DNA end favors TRBJ2-7, so the J call may be wrong. Germline lookup yields CDR1 SNHLY and CDR2 FYNNEI. The CDR3 is made up of 13 amino acids.

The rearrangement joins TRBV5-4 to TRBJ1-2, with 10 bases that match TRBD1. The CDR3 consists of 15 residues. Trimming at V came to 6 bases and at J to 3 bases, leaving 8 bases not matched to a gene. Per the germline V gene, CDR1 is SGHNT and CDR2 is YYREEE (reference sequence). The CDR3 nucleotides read TGTGCCAGCACGGCGACAGGGGGCGCGGACTATGGCTACACCTTC. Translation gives CASTATGGADYGYTF.

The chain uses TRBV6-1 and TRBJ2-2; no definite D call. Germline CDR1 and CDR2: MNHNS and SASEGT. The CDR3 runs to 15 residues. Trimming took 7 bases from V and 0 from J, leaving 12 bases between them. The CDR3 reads CASIAGSANTGELFF. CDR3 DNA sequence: TGTGCCAGCATTGCTGGCAGCGCGAACACCGGGGAGCTGTTTTTT.

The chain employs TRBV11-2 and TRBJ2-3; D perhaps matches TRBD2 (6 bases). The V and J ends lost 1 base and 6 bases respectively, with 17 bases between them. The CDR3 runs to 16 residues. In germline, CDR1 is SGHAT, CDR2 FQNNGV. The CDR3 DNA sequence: TGTGCCAGCAGCTTAGTTCTAGCGCCGACTAAGGATACGCAGTATTTT. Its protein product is CASSLVLAPTKDTQYF.

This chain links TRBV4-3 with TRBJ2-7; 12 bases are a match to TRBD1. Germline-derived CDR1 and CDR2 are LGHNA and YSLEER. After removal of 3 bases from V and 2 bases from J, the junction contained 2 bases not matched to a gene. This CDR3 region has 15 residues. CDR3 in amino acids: CASSQGQGAPYEQYF. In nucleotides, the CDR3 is TGCGCCAGCAGCCAGGGACAGGGGGCGCCCTACGAGCAGTACTTC.

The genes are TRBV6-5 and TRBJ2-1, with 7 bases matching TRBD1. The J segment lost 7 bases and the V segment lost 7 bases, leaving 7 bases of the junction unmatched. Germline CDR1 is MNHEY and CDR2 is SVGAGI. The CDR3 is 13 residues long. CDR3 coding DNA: TGTGCCAGCACTGAAACAGGGGAGAATGAGCAGTTCTTC. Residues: CASTETGENEQFF.

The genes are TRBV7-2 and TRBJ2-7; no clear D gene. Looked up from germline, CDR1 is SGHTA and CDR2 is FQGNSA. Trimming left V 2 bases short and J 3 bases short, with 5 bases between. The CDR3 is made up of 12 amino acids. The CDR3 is CASSLTGYEQYF. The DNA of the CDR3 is TGTGCCAGCAGCTTAACGGGCTACGAGCAGTACTTC.